Listed here are 23 T cell receptor beta chains from one sample, sequenced in a study of T cell responses to AZD1222 COVID-19 vaccine. TCRdb's copy holds only in-frame clones and misses some; the assay was immunoSEQ multiplex PCR. The top ten clones hold roughly 1.7% of a sample with 140,000 to 150,000 clones, around 87% of them seen once. The sequences come from peripheral blood, collected on day 0 of AZD1222 vaccination. The receptors derive from an adult in good health.

DNA of the CDR3: TGTGCCAGCAGTCCCGGGAGGGACAGGGGGCGCGGGGATACGCAGTATTTT. Residues: CASSPGRDRGRGDTQYF. The V and J genes are TRBV6-6 and TRBJ2-3; 12 nucleotides line up with TRBD1. The CDR3 consists of 17 residues. V lost 5 bases, J lost 6 bases, and 12 bases stayed unmatched. In germline, CDR1 is MNHNY, CDR2 SVGAGI (reference sequence).

The genes are TRBV11-2 and TRBJ1-1, with 7 bases fitting TRBD1. The J segment lost 2 bases and the V segment lost 5 bases, leaving 11 bases of the junction unmatched. The CDR3 covers 16 residues. Germline V CDR1 and CDR2: SGHAT, FQNNGV. For the CDR3, the DNA is TGTGCCAGCAGCCCCCATATAGGGGGCGCAAACACTGAAGCTTTCTTT. Translating gives CASSPHIGGANTEAFF.

This chain joins TRBV4-1 and TRBJ2-2; TRBD2 agrees at 9 bases. The germline CDR1 and CDR2 sequences are MGHRA and YSYEKL. This CDR3 comprises 19 residues. V shed 4 bases and J 5 bases; nucleotides not matched to a gene: 17. The CDR3 DNA sequence: TGCGCCAGCAGCCCAGCCGGGCTAGCGGGGATTCCGTCGACCGGGGAGCTGTTTTTT. Amino acids: CASSPAGLAGIPSTGELFF.

The chain employs TRBV2 and TRBJ1-2; D is possibly TRBD1 (6 bases). Germline CDR1 reads SNHLY; CDR2 reads FYNNEI. The germline V and J ends were trimmed by 6 bases and 2 bases, with 10 bases remaining between them. The CDR3 has 13 residues. CDR3 nucleotides: TGTGCCAGCAGGTCAGGGGCGAACTATGGCTACACCTTC. Amino acid sequence: CASRSGANYGYTF.

This chain links TRBV28 with TRBJ1-4; the match to TRBD1 covers 10 bases. J gave up 0 bases and V 6 bases, and 7 bases lay outside the gene matches. This CDR3 contains 17 residues. Germline V lookup: CDR1 MDHEN, CDR2 SYDVKM. CDR3 nucleotides: TGTGCCAGCAGCGGGACAGGGGAGGGGGCAACTAATGAAAAACTGTTTTTT. It translates to CASSGTGEGATNEKLFF.

J is TRBJ1-5 and V is TRBV2, with 8 bases matching TRBD1. This CDR3 spans 14 amino acids. Germline CDR1 reads SNHLY; CDR2 reads FYNNEI. J lost 4 bases, V lost 5 bases, and 4 bases had no gene match. The CDR3 DNA follows: TGTGCCAGCAGTTTGGGACAGGCTAATCAGCCCCAGCATTTT. Encoded protein: CASSLGQANQPQHF.

This clone was counted a single time. The chain employs TRBV7-9 and TRBJ1-3; 7 bases line up with TRBD1. Germline V gene lookup returns CDR1 SEHNR and CDR2 FQNEAQ (reference sequence). The CDR3 is 12 amino acids. V dropped 9 bases and J dropped 4; count of bases not matched to a gene: 3. CDR3 sequence: CARTGEGNTIYF. CDR3 coding DNA: TGTGCCAGAACAGGGGAAGGAAACACCATATATTTT.

V is TRBV7-2 and J is TRBJ1-2; 9 bases line up with TRBD1. With V trimmed by 5 bases and J by 7 bases, 14 bases remained unmatched. The length of the CDR3 is 16 residues. Germline CDR1 is SGHTA and CDR2 is FQGNSA. For the CDR3, the DNA is TGTGCCAGCAGCCTAGGACAGGGGACTATCCTGGGTGGCTACACCTTC. Translated: CASSLGQGTILGGYTF. Looking up the rest from reference TRBV7-2 and TRBJ1-2 gives the full variable domain: GAGVSQSPSNKVTEKGKDVELRCDPISGHTALYWYRQSLGQGLEFLIYFQGNSAPDKSGLPSDRFSAERTGGSVSTLTIQRTQQEDSAVYLCASSLGQGTILGGYTFGSGTRLTVV.

This clone showed up just once. This sequence joins TRBV6-5 and TRBJ2-5; D perhaps matches TRBD1 (6 bases). V was pared by 6 bases and J by 7 bases, with 15 bases between. Germline V gives CDR1 MNHEY, CDR2 SVGAGI. The CDR3 covers 13 residues. CDR3 protein: CASSPQKGGTQYF. The CDR3 DNA is TGTGCCAGCAGCCCACAAAAAGGGGGGACCCAGTACTTC.

V gene TRBV28 combines with J gene TRBJ1-2, with 8 bases identical to TRBD1. The CDR3 length is 16 residues. From germline, CDR1 is MDHEN and CDR2 SYDVKM. V lost 4 bases, J lost 2 bases, and 9 bases stayed unmatched. As DNA, the CDR3 is TGTGCCAGCAGTTGGGGCGACAGGGGAACAAACTATGGCTACACCTTC. This gives the protein CASSWGDRGTNYGYTF.

The chain recombines TRBV5-1 with TRBJ1-1; TRBD1 might be the D (5 bases). The CDR3 is 12 amino acids. Germline V CDR1 and CDR2: SGHRS, YFSETQ. The CDR3 sequence is CASRGANTEAFF. CDR3 DNA: TGCGCGTCCCGTGGGGCGAACACTGAAGCTTTCTTT.

The chain recombines TRBV20-1 with TRBJ2-3; D call uncertain. The CDR3 runs to 12 residues. Trimming shortened V by 3 bases and J by 1 base, and 5 bases separated the two germline ends. In germline, CDR1 is DFQATT, CDR2 SNEGSKA (reference sequence). Here the CDR3 reads CSASLGTDTQYF. In DNA form, the CDR3 reads TGCAGTGCTAGTTTAGGCACAGATACGCAGTATTTT.

V usage is TRBV2 and J usage is TRBJ1-3; unclear D gene. The CDR3 loop spans 12 amino acids. Trimming took 6 bases from V and 0 from J, leaving 3 bases between them. The V gene's germline CDR1 is SNHLY and CDR2 FYNNEI. CDR3 sequence reads: CASRGSGNTIYF. Here the CDR3 DNA reads TGTGCCAGCAGAGGCTCTGGAAACACCATATATTTT.

The chain is built from TRBV4-2 and TRBJ1-6; D uncertain. This CDR3 contains 16 residues. Deletions cut 0 bases from V and 8 bases from J, with 14 bases between. CDR1 is LGHNA and CDR2 is YNFKEQ in the germline V gene. CDR3 DNA: TGTGCCAGCAGCCAAGATCACCGGACTGGCTATTCACCCCTCCACTTT. The encoded protein is CASSQDHRTGYSPLHF.

The gene calls are TRBV6-5 and TRBJ2-7, with 7 bases that match TRBD2. V gave up 6 bases and J gave up 3 bases; unmatched junction bases: 11. From germline, CDR1 is MNHEY and CDR2 SVGAGI. The CDR3 runs to 15 residues. DNA of the CDR3: TGTGCCAGCAGAACGACCCAGCGGGGCCTCTACGAGCAGTACTTC. Protein product: CASRTTQRGLYEQYF.

As for this clone: Its ends do not fully match the called genes, so a read error is possible. The chain carries TRBV18 and TRBJ1-1; D gene uncertain. Germline values: CDR1 KGHSH, CDR2 LQKENI. This CDR3 comprises 12 residues. The CDR3 coding sequence is TGTGCCAGCTCACCCGACAACATTGAAGCTTTCTTT. It yields the protein CASSPDNIEAFF.

The chain links TRBV27 to TRBJ1-1; D remains ambiguous. Per germline, CDR1 MNHEY and CDR2 SMNVEV (reference sequence). Trimming took 3 bases from V and 4 from J, leaving 12 bases between them. This CDR3 comprises 14 residues. The CDR3 sequence is CASSFKGFGTEAFF. The CDR3 region has the DNA TGTGCCAGCAGTTTTAAGGGCTTCGGCACTGAAGCTTTCTTT.

This clone was counted between two and nine times. V usage is TRBV19 and J usage is TRBJ1-5, with D possibly being TRBD1 (6 bases). Trimming pared 8 bases from V and 1 base from J, leaving 18 bases between. Looked up from germline, CDR1 is LNHDA and CDR2 is SQIVND (reference sequence). The CDR3 totals 16 residues. Here the CDR3 reads CASRTYGGQSNQPQHF. CDR3 DNA: TGTGCCAGTCGAACCTACGGGGGGCAGAGCAATCAGCCCCAGCATTTT.

J is TRBJ1-2 and V is TRBV6-5; TRBD1 agrees at 9 bases. V gave up 6 bases and J gave up 2 bases; unmatched junction bases: 7. Germline V gene data show CDR1 as MNHEY and CDR2 as SVGAGI. The CDR3 runs to 15 residues. DNA for the CDR3: TGTGCCAGCAGAGTCCCGGGACAGGGAAACTATGGCTACACCTTC. Translating gives CASRVPGQGNYGYTF.

The genes are TRBV7-2 and TRBJ1-1, with D maybe TRBD1 (6 bases). The CDR3 runs to 15 residues. Trimming cost V 5 bases and J 6 bases, with 19 bases left between them. Germline CDR1 is SGHTA and CDR2 is FQGNSA. CDR3 sequence (DNA): TGTGCCAGCAGCCCAGTGGGGGGGCGCGTTCCTGAAGCTTTCTTT. Its translation: CASSPVGGRVPEAFF.

The chain recombines TRBV5-1 with TRBJ2-2; D perhaps matches TRBD1 (5 bases). V was cut by 5 bases and J by 0 bases, with 20 bases left in between. This CDR3 is built from 18 residues. Germline V gene sequence: CDR1 SGHRS, CDR2 YFSETQ. CDR3 protein: CASRTLSTGRANTGELFF. CDR3 nucleotide sequence: TGCGCCAGCAGGACACTCTCTACAGGCCGCGCGAACACCGGGGAGCTGTTTTTT.

V gene TRBV7-8 combines with J gene TRBJ1-4, with a tentative D call TRBD1 (5 bases). Germline V gene data show CDR1 as SGHVS and CDR2 as FQNEAQ. The V gene lost 4 bases and the J gene lost 7 bases, with 16 bases spanning the gap. The CDR3 extends over 15 amino acids. CDR3 sequence: CASSSVTDGGEKLFF. The DNA of the CDR3 is TGTGCCAGCAGCTCGGTGACTGATGGGGGTGAAAAACTGTTTTTT.

This chain links TRBV7-9 with TRBJ2-3, with 8 positions matching TRBD1. The CDR3 totals 15 residues. CDR1 and CDR2 from the germline V gene are SEHNR and FQNEAQ (reference sequence). The trim removed 4 bases at V and 1 base at J, leaving 4 bases unmatched. The CDR3 DNA reads as TGTGCCAGCAGCTCACAGGGGGTCGGCACAGATACGCAGTATTTT. It yields the protein CASSSQGVGTDTQYF.